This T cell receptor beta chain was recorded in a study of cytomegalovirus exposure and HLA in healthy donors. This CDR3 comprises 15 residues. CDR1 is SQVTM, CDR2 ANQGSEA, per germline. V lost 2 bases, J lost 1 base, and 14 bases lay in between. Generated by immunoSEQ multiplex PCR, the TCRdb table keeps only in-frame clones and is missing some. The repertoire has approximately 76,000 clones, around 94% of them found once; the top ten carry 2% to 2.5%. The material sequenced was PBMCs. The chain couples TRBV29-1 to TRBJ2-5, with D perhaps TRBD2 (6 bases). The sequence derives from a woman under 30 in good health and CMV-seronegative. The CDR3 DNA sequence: TGCAGCGTTGAATCTCGCGGGATGGGCCAAGAGACCCAGTACTTC. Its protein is CSVESRGMGQETQYF.